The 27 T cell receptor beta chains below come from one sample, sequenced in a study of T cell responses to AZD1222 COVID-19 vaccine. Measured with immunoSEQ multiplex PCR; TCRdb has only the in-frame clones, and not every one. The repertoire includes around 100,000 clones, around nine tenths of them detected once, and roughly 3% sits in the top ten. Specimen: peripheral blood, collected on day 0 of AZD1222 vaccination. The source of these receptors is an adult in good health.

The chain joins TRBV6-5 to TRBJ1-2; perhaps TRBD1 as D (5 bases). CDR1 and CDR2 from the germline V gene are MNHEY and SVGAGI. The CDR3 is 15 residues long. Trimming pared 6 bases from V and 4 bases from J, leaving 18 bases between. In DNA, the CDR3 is TGTGCCAGCAGGGAGGCCTTGCAGGGCACCTATGGCTACACCTTC. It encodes CASREALQGTYGYTF.

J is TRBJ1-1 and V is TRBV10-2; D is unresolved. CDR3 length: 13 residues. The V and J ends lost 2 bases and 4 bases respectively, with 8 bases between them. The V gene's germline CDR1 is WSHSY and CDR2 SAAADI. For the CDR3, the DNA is TGCGCCAGCAGTGAGGGTAGGGTCACTGAAGCTTTCTTT. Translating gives CASSEGRVTEAFF.

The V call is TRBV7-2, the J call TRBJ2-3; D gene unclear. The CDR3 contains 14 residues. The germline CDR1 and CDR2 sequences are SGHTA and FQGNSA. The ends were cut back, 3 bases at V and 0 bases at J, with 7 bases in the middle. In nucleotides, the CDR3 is TGTGCCAGCAGCTTGTCACGGAGCACAGATACGCAGTATTTT. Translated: CASSLSRSTDTQYF.

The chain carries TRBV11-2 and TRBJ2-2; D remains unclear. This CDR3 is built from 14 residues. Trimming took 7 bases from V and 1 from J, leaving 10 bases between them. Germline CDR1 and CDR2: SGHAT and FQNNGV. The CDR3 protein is CASIDRLNTGELFF. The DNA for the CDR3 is TGTGCCAGCATTGACCGACTGAACACCGGGGAGCTGTTTTTT.

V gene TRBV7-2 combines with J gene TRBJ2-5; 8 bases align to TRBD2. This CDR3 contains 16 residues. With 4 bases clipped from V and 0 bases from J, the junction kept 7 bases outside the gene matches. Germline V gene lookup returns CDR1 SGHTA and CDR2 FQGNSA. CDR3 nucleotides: TGTGCCAGCAGCTCCAAACGGGGGGGATACCAAGAGACCCAGTACTTC. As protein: CASSSKRGGYQETQYF.

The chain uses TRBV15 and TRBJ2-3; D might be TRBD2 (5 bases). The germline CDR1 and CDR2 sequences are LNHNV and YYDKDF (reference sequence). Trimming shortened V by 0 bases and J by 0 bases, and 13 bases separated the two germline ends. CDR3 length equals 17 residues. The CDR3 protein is CATSRDHGDFSTDTQYF. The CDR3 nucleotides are TGTGCCACCAGCAGAGATCACGGGGATTTTAGCACAGATACGCAGTATTTT.

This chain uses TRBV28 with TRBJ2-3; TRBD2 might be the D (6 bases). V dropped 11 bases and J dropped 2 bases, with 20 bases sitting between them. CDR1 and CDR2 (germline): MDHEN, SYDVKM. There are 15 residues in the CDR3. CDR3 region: CAVTSGRGLTDTQYF. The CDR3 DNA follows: TGTGCCGTCACTTCCGGGCGGGGACTCACAGATACGCAGTATTTT. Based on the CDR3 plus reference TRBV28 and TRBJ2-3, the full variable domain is DVKVTQSSRYLVKRTGEKVFLECVQDMDHENMFWYRQDPGLGLRLIYFSYDVKMKEKGDIPEGYSVSREKKERFSLILESASTNQTSMYLCAVTSGRGLTDTQYFGPGTRLTVL.

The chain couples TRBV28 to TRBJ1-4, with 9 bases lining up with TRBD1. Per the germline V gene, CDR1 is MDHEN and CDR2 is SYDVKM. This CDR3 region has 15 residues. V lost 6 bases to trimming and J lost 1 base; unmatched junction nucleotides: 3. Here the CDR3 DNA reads TGTGCCAGCAGGACAGGGGGGAGAACTAATGAAAAACTGTTTTTT. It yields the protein CASRTGGRTNEKLFF.

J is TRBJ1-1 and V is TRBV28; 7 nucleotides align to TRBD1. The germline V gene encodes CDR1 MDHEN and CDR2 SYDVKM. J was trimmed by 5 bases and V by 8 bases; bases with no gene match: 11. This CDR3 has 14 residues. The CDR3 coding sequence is TGTGCCAGCCCCCCCACAGGGGTATGGACTGAAGCTTTCTTT. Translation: CASPPTGVWTEAFF. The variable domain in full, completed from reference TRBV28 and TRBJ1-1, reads DVKVTQSSRYLVKRTGEKVFLECVQDMDHENMFWYRQDPGLGLRLIYFSYDVKMKEKGDIPEGYSVSREKKERFSLILESASTNQTSMYLCASPPTGVWTEAFFGQGTRLTVV.

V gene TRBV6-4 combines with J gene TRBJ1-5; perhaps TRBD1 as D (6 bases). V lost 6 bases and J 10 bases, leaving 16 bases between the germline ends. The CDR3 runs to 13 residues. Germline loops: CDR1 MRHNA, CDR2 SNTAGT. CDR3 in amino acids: CASSRDTRSPQHF. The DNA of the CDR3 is TGTGCCAGCAGCCGGGACACCAGGTCCCCCCAGCATTTT.

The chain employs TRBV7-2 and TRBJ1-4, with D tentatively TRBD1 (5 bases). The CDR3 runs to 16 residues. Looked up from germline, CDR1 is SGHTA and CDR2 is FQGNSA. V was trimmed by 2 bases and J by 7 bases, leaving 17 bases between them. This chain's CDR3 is CASSLNPSGGGEKLFF. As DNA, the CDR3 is TGTGCCAGCAGCTTAAACCCCTCTGGCGGGGGTGAAAAACTGTTTTTT.

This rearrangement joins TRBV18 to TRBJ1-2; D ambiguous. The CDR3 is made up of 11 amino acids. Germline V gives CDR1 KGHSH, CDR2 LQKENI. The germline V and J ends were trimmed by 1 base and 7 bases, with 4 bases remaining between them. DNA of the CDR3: TGTGCCAGCTCACCACAGGGTGGCTACACCTTC. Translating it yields CASSPQGGYTF.

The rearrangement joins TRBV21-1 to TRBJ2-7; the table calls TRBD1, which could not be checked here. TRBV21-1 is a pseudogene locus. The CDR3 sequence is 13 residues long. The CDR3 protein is CASSAGQEYEQYF. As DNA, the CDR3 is TGTGCCAGCAGTGCGGGACAGGAGTACGAGCAGTACTTC.

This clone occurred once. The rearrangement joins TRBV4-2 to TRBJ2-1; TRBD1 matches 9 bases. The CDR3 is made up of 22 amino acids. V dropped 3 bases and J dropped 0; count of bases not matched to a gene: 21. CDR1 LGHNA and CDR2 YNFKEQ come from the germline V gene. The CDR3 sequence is CASSHRDDRGRRASGSYNEQFF. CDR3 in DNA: TGTGCCAGCAGCCATCGGGATGACAGGGGGAGACGGGCTAGCGGCTCCTACAATGAGCAGTTCTTC.

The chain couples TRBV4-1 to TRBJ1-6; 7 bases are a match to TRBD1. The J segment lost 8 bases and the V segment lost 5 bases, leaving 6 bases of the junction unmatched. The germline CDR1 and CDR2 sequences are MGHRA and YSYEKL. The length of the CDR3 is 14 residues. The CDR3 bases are TGCGCCAGCAGCAACCGGGACAGTTATTCACCCCTCCACTTT. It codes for CASSNRDSYSPLHF.

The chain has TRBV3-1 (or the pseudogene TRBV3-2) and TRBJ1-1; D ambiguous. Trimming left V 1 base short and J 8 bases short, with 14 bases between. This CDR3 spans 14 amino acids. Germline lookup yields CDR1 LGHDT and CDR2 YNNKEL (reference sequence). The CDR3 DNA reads TGTGCCAGCAGCCAAGTAATACCGGCAAAAGAAGCTTTCTTT. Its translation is CASSQVIPAKEAFF.

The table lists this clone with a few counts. As DNA, the CDR3 is TGTGCCAGCAGCTTATACAGGGATAGCTCCTACGAGCAGTACTTC. Its translation: CASSLYRDSSYEQYF. The genes are TRBV7-2 and TRBJ2-7; perhaps TRBD1 as D (6 bases). Trimming stripped 2 bases from V and 0 bases from J, with 11 bases between. This CDR3 spans 15 amino acids. The germline V gene has CDR1 SGHTA and CDR2 FQGNSA.

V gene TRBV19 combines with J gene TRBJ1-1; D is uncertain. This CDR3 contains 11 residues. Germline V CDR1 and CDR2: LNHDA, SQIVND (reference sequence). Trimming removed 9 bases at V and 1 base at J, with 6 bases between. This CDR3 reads CASRKNTEAFF. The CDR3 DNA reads TGTGCCAGCAGGAAGAACACTGAAGCTTTCTTT. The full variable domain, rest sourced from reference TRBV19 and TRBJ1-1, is DGGITQSPKYLFRKEGQNVTLSCEQNLNHDAMYWYRQDPGQGLRLIYYSQIVNDFQKGDIAEGYSVSREKKESFPLTVTSAQKNPTAFYLCASRKNTEAFFGQGTRLTVV.

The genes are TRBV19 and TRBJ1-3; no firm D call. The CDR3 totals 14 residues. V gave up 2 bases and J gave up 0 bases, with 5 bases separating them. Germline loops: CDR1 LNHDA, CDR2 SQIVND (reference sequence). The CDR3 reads CASSIRSSGNTIYF. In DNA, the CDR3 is TGTGCCAGTAGTATACGGAGCTCTGGAAACACCATATATTTT.

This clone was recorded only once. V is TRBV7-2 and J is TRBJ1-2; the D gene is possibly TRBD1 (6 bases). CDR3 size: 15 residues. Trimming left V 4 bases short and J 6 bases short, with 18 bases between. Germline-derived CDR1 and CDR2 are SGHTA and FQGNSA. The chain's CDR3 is CASSWRTASFDGYTF. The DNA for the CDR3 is TGTGCCAGCAGCTGGCGGACAGCATCCTTTGATGGCTACACCTTC. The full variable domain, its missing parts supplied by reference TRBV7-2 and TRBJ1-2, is GAGVSQSPSNKVTEKGKDVELRCDPISGHTALYWYRQSLGQGLEFLIYFQGNSAPDKSGLPSDRFSAERTGGSVSTLTIQRTQQEDSAVYLCASSWRTASFDGYTFGSGTRLTVV.

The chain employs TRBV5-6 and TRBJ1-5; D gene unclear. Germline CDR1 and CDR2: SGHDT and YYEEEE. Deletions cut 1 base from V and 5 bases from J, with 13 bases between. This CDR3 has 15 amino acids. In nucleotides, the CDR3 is TGTGCCAGCAGCTTGCAGGTAAAGCTTTATCAGCCCCAGCATTTT. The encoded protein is CASSLQVKLYQPQHF.

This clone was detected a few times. CDR3 protein: CASSYLRRNEQFF. The CDR3 DNA follows: TGTGCCAGCAGTTACCTCCGTCGCAATGAGCAGTTCTTC. The genes are TRBV6-2 or TRBV6-3 and TRBJ2-1; D gene unclear. Germline values: CDR1 MNHEY, CDR2 SVGEGT. Trimming shortened V by 2 bases and J by 6 bases, and 8 bases separated the two germline ends. This CDR3 is built from 13 residues.

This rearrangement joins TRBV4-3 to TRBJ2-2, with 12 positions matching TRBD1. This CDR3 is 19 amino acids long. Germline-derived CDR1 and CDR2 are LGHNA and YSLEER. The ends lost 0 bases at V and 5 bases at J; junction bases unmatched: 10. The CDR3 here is CASSQDRPGQGASTGELFF. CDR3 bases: TGCGCCAGCAGCCAAGATCGGCCGGGACAGGGGGCTTCTACCGGGGAGCTGTTTTTT.

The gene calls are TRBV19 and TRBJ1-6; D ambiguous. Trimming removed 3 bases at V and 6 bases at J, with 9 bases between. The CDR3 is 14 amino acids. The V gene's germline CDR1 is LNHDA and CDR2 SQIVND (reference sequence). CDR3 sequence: CASSIGQLNSPLHF. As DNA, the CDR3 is TGTGCCAGTAGTATTGGCCAGCTTAATTCACCCCTCCACTTT.

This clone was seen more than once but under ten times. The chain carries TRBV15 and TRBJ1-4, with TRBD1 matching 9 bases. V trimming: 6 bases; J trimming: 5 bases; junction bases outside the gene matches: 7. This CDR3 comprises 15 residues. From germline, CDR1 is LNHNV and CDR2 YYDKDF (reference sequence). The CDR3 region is CATSLTGGSNEKLFF. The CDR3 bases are TGTGCCACCAGTCTTACAGGGGGCTCGAATGAAAAACTGTTTTTT.

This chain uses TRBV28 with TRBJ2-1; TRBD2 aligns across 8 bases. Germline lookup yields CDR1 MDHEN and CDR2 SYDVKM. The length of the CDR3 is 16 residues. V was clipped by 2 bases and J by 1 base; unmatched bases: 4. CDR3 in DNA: TGTGCCAGCAGTTTAACCGGCGGGGGGTCCTACAATGAGCAGTTCTTC. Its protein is CASSLTGGGSYNEQFF.

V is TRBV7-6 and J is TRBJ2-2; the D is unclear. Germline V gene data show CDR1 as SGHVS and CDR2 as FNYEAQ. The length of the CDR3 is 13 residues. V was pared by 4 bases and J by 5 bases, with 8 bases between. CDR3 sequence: CASSSSGTGELFF. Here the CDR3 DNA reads TGTGCCAGCAGCTCCTCAGGAACCGGGGAGCTGTTTTTT.